These T cell receptor beta chains were read from a single sample in a study of cytomegalovirus exposure and HLA in healthy donors. Clones were read by immunoSEQ multiplex PCR, and TCRdb kept only the in-frame ones, dropping some. The sample comprises approximately 260,000 clones, about 93% of which are singletons, and roughly 1.6% rests with the top ten. The sample consisted of PBMCs. The receptors stem from a girl aged 2 to 10 in good health and CMV-seronegative. CDR3s include the opening cysteine and the closing phenylalanine or tryptophan. Fields, in order: J gene, D gene, V gene, clone size, CDR3 protein, CDR3 DNA. D genes are given only for firm matches. Some rows have no size entry. The others give once, few or many, or a class for an expanded clone.

j_gene: TRBJ1-6; d_gene: NA; v_gene: TRBV10-3; abundance: NA; CDR3aa: CAISEGGTYNSPLHF; CDR3nt: TGTGCCATCAGTGAGGGGGGGACCTATAATTCACCCCTCCACTTT
j_gene: TRBJ1-6; d_gene: NA; v_gene: TRBV21-1; abundance: NA; CDR3aa: CASSKNSTAGNSPLHF; CDR3nt: TGTGCCAGCAGCAAAAATTCGACAGCCGGTAATTCACCCCTCCACTTT
j_gene: TRBJ2-5; d_gene: NA; v_gene: TRBV6-6; abundance: once; CDR3aa: CASSYRRQDPQYF; CDR3nt: TGTGCCAGCAGTTACAGAAGACAGGATCCCCAGTACTTC
j_gene: TRBJ1-1; d_gene: NA; v_gene: TRBV6-5; abundance: once; CDR3aa: CASSYASGRPTEAFF; CDR3nt: TGTGCCAGCAGTTACGCGTCTGGGAGGCCTACTGAAGCTTTCTTT
j_gene: TRBJ2-5; d_gene: TRBD2; v_gene: TRBV5-4; abundance: NA; CDR3aa: CASSSGTSGVRETQYF; CDR3nt: TGTGCCAGCAGCTCCGGAACTAGCGGGGTCCGAGAGACCCAGTACTTC
j_gene: TRBJ2-7; d_gene: TRBD2; v_gene: TRBV9; abundance: NA; CDR3aa: CASSVDLAATYEQYF; CDR3nt: TGTGCCAGCAGCGTAGACCTAGCGGCTACCTACGAGCAGTACTTC
j_gene: TRBJ1-1; d_gene: NA; v_gene: TRBV5-5; abundance: NA; CDR3aa: CASSLAGGGEAFF; CDR3nt: TGTGCCAGCAGCTTGGCGGGGGGAGGTGAAGCTTTCTTT
j_gene: TRBJ2-3; d_gene: NA; v_gene: TRBV5-6; abundance: NA; CDR3aa: CASSNGRGDTQYF; CDR3nt: TGTGCCAGCAGCAATGGACGGGGAGATACGCAGTATTTT
j_gene: TRBJ1-4; d_gene: TRBD1; v_gene: TRBV15; abundance: NA; CDR3aa: CATSRGQGNNEKLFF; CDR3nt: TGTGCCACCAGCAGAGGACAGGGGAACAATGAAAAACTGTTTTTT
j_gene: TRBJ1-2; d_gene: TRBD1; v_gene: TRBV6-1; abundance: NA; CDR3aa: CASKGQGYGYTF; CDR3nt: TGTGCCAGCAAGGGACAGGGATATGGCTACACCTTC
j_gene: TRBJ2-2; d_gene: NA; v_gene: TRBV7-7; abundance: NA; CDR3aa: CASSKDGTNTGELFF; CDR3nt: TGTGCTAGCAGTAAGGACGGGACGAACACCGGGGAGCTGTTTTTT
j_gene: TRBJ2-5; d_gene: NA; v_gene: TRBV30; abundance: NA; CDR3aa: CAWNPGLYDQETQYF; CDR3nt: TGTGCCTGGAATCCGGGACTTTATGACCAAGAGACCCAGTACTTC
j_gene: TRBJ1-1; d_gene: NA; v_gene: TRBV19; abundance: NA; CDR3aa: CASSISGATEAFF; CDR3nt: TGTGCCAGTAGTATTTCAGGGGCGACTGAAGCTTTCTTT
j_gene: TRBJ2-5; d_gene: NA; v_gene: TRBV13; abundance: NA; CDR3aa: CASSDSAEETQYF; CDR3nt: TGTGCCAGCAGCGATAGCGCGGAAGAGACCCAGTACTTC
j_gene: TRBJ2-5; d_gene: NA; v_gene: TRBV7-8; abundance: NA; CDR3aa: CASSPLPLYQETQYF; CDR3nt: TGTGCCAGCAGTCCCCTTCCCTTGTACCAAGAGACCCAGTACTTC
j_gene: TRBJ1-2; d_gene: TRBD1; v_gene: TRBV18; abundance: few; CDR3aa: CASSPAAGQGNYGYTF; CDR3nt: TGTGCCAGCTCACCAGCCGCGGGACAGGGGAACTATGGCTACACCTTC
j_gene: TRBJ1-5; d_gene: TRBD1; v_gene: TRBV2; abundance: NA; CDR3aa: CASSEAAGGQPQHF; CDR3nt: TGTGCCAGCAGTGAAGCCGCAGGGGGTCAGCCCCAGCATTTT
j_gene: TRBJ2-3; d_gene: TRBD1; v_gene: TRBV30; abundance: NA; CDR3aa: CAWSPGTGDTQYF; CDR3nt: TGTGCCTGGAGCCCAGGGACAGGGGATACGCAGTATTTT
j_gene: TRBJ1-3; d_gene: NA; v_gene: TRBV6-5; abundance: NA; CDR3aa: CASSQRRVGNTIYF; CDR3nt: TGTGCCAGCAGTCAAAGGAGGGTAGGAAACACCATATATTTT
j_gene: TRBJ2-7; d_gene: NA; v_gene: TRBV6-6; abundance: NA; CDR3aa: CASSYSAGTWYEQYF; CDR3nt: TGTGCCAGCAGTTACTCGGCAGGGACTTGGTACGAGCAGTACTTC
j_gene: TRBJ1-2; d_gene: TRBD1; v_gene: TRBV7-9; abundance: NA; CDR3aa: CSSSLEGQFHGYTF; CDR3nt: TGTTCCAGCAGCTTAGAGGGACAGTTCCATGGCTACACCTTC
j_gene: TRBJ1-5; d_gene: NA; v_gene: TRBV11-2; abundance: NA; CDR3aa: CASSEELGGLGQPQHF; CDR3nt: TGTGCCAGCAGTGAAGAGCTGGGAGGTCTGGGTCAGCCCCAGCATTTT
j_gene: TRBJ1-1; d_gene: TRBD1; v_gene: TRBV11-3; abundance: NA; CDR3aa: CASSLSLGGAHTEAFF; CDR3nt: TGTGCCAGCAGCTTATCCTTAGGGGGCGCGCACACTGAAGCTTTCTTT
j_gene: TRBJ2-3; d_gene: TRBD2; v_gene: TRBV6-5; abundance: NA; CDR3aa: CASRRPSGRNTQYF; CDR3nt: TGTGCCAGCAGGCGCCCTAGCGGGAGAAATACGCAGTATTTT
j_gene: TRBJ2-1; d_gene: TRBD2; v_gene: TRBV4-1; abundance: few; CDR3aa: CASSQSGIGLAGDLNEQFF; CDR3nt: TGCGCCAGCAGCCAAAGCGGTATCGGACTAGCGGGAGACCTCAATGAGCAGTTCTTC
j_gene: TRBJ1-4; d_gene: TRBD1; v_gene: TRBV30; abundance: NA; CDR3aa: CAWDTGDLSEKLFF; CDR3nt: TGTGCCTGGGATACAGGGGATTTGAGTGAAAAACTGTTTTTT
j_gene: TRBJ2-7; d_gene: NA; v_gene: TRBV27; abundance: NA; CDR3aa: CASSLPDSSYEQYF; CDR3nt: TGTGCCAGCAGTTTACCGGACAGCTCCTACGAGCAGTACTTC
j_gene: TRBJ2-7; d_gene: TRBD2; v_gene: TRBV18; abundance: NA; CDR3aa: CASSPLGGGGSYEQYF; CDR3nt: TGTGCCAGCTCCCCCTTAGGCGGGGGGGGCTCCTACGAGCAGTACTTC
j_gene: TRBJ2-5; d_gene: TRBD2; v_gene: TRBV7-2; abundance: NA; CDR3aa: CASSLAASGGSQETQYF; CDR3nt: TGTGCCAGCAGCTTAGCGGCTAGCGGGGGGTCCCAAGAGACCCAGTACTTC
j_gene: TRBJ2-3; d_gene: NA; v_gene: TRBV11-2; abundance: few; CDR3aa: CASSLETRRTDTQYF; CDR3nt: TGTGCCAGCAGCTTAGAAACTAGGCGGACAGATACGCAGTATTTT
j_gene: TRBJ1-1; d_gene: NA; v_gene: TRBV18; abundance: NA; CDR3aa: CASSLSSEAFF; CDR3nt: TGTGCCAGCTCCCTATCATCTGAAGCTTTCTTT
j_gene: TRBJ2-5; d_gene: NA; v_gene: TRBV11-1; abundance: NA; CDR3aa: CASSIQETQYF; CDR3nt: TGTGCCAGCAGTATACAGGAGACCCAGTACTTC
j_gene: TRBJ1-1; d_gene: TRBD1; v_gene: TRBV9; abundance: NA; CDR3aa: CASSPWTGMNTEAFF; CDR3nt: TGTGCCAGCAGCCCGTGGACAGGTATGAACACTGAAGCTTTCTTT
j_gene: TRBJ1-4; d_gene: TRBD1; v_gene: TRBV7-6; abundance: NA; CDR3aa: CASSLQTGAINEKLFF; CDR3nt: TGTGCCAGCAGCTTACAGACAGGGGCGATTAATGAAAAACTGTTTTTT
j_gene: TRBJ1-1; d_gene: NA; v_gene: TRBV13; abundance: NA; CDR3aa: CASSRGLNTEAFF; CDR3nt: TGTGCCAGCAGCAGGGGTCTGAACACTGAAGCTTTCTTT
j_gene: TRBJ1-5; d_gene: NA; v_gene: TRBV6-5; abundance: NA; CDR3aa: CASLLAGVVPQPQHF; CDR3nt: TGTGCCAGCCTGCTAGCGGGAGTAGTTCCTCAGCCCCAGCATTTT
j_gene: TRBJ2-7; d_gene: NA; v_gene: TRBV6-1; abundance: NA; CDR3aa: CASSRRVNEQYF; CDR3nt: TGTGCCAGCAGTCGCAGGGTGAACGAGCAGTACTTC
j_gene: TRBJ1-5; d_gene: NA; v_gene: TRBV5-1; abundance: NA; CDR3aa: CASSLGEVGNQPQHF; CDR3nt: TGCGCCAGCAGCTTGGGGGAGGTCGGCAATCAGCCCCAGCATTTT
j_gene: TRBJ2-5; d_gene: TRBD2; v_gene: TRBV30; abundance: NA; CDR3aa: CAWSVRASGRGETQYF; CDR3nt: TGTGCCTGGAGTGTACGGGCTAGCGGGAGAGGAGAGACCCAGTACTTC
j_gene: TRBJ2-7; d_gene: TRBD1; v_gene: TRBV5-1; abundance: NA; CDR3aa: CASTSWTGPGYEQYF; CDR3nt: TGCGCCAGCACCTCTTGGACAGGACCGGGCTACGAGCAGTACTTC
j_gene: TRBJ1-3; d_gene: NA; v_gene: TRBV19; abundance: NA; CDR3aa: CASSSQAGNTIYF; CDR3nt: TGTGCCAGTAGTAGTCAGGCTGGAAACACCATATATTTT
j_gene: TRBJ2-7; d_gene: TRBD1; v_gene: TRBV2; abundance: NA; CDR3aa: CASTEAGTVLSYEQYF; CDR3nt: TGTGCCAGCACTGAAGCAGGGACAGTGCTGTCCTACGAGCAGTACTTC
j_gene: TRBJ2-1; d_gene: NA; v_gene: TRBV27; abundance: NA; CDR3aa: CASSLESGYNEQFF; CDR3nt: TGTGCCAGCAGTTTGGAGAGCGGTTACAATGAGCAGTTCTTC
j_gene: TRBJ1-2; d_gene: NA; v_gene: TRBV19; abundance: NA; CDR3aa: CASRSRNYGYTF; CDR3nt: TGTGCCAGTAGGAGCAGGAACTATGGCTACACCTTC
j_gene: TRBJ2-3; d_gene: TRBD2; v_gene: TRBV6-5; abundance: once; CDR3aa: CASSKSGGYTDTQYF; CDR3nt: TGTGCCAGCAGTAAAAGCGGGGGGTACACAGATACGCAGTATTTT
j_gene: TRBJ2-7; d_gene: NA; v_gene: TRBV13; abundance: NA; CDR3aa: CASSLGGGGHEQYF; CDR3nt: TGTGCCAGCAGCTTAGGTGGAGGGGGCCACGAGCAGTACTTC
j_gene: TRBJ2-1; d_gene: NA; v_gene: TRBV19; abundance: NA; CDR3aa: CASLDEQFF; CDR3nt: TGTGCCAGTCTCGATGAGCAGTTCTTC
j_gene: TRBJ2-7; d_gene: TRBD1; v_gene: TRBV5-5; abundance: NA; CDR3aa: CASSLVPDRALTRRDEQYF; CDR3nt: TGTGCCAGCAGCTTGGTGCCGGACAGGGCCCTTACCAGGAGGGACGAGCAGTACTTC
j_gene: TRBJ1-1; d_gene: NA; v_gene: TRBV27; abundance: NA; CDR3aa: CASSLGLGGTEAFF; CDR3nt: TGTGCCAGCAGTTTAGGTTTGGGGGGGACTGAAGCTTTCTTT
j_gene: TRBJ2-1; d_gene: NA; v_gene: TRBV5-6; abundance: NA; CDR3aa: CASSLVIFGGLGTYNEQFF; CDR3nt: TGTGCCAGCAGCTTGGTCATCTTTGGAGGGCTGGGAACCTACAATGAGCAGTTCTTC
j_gene: TRBJ1-3; d_gene: TRBD1; v_gene: TRBV2; abundance: NA; CDR3aa: CASTGQGVEAGNTIYF; CDR3nt: TGTGCCAGCACCGGACAGGGGGTAGAGGCTGGAAACACCATATATTTT
j_gene: TRBJ1-1; d_gene: NA; v_gene: TRBV7-8; abundance: NA; CDR3aa: CASSLGGGTEAFF; CDR3nt: TGTGCCAGCAGCTTAGGGGGGGGCACTGAAGCTTTCTTT
j_gene: TRBJ2-7; d_gene: NA; v_gene: TRBV14; abundance: NA; CDR3aa: CASSWGELFYEQYF; CDR3nt: TGTGCCAGCAGCTGGGGAGAACTATTCTACGAGCAGTACTTC
j_gene: TRBJ2-1; d_gene: NA; v_gene: TRBV15; abundance: once; CDR3aa: CATRGTRSHNEQFF; CDR3nt: TGTGCCACCAGGGGGACTCGCAGTCACAATGAGCAGTTCTTC
j_gene: TRBJ2-3; d_gene: NA; v_gene: TRBV5-1; abundance: NA; CDR3aa: CASSLEAGLTDTQYF; CDR3nt: TGCGCCAGCAGCTTGGAGGCAGGGCTCACAGATACGCAGTATTTT
j_gene: TRBJ2-1; d_gene: TRBD2; v_gene: TRBV7-2; abundance: NA; CDR3aa: CASSPYVLAGVGNEQFF; CDR3nt: TGTGCCAGCAGTCCATACGTTTTAGCGGGAGTGGGGAATGAGCAGTTCTTC
j_gene: TRBJ2-7; d_gene: NA; v_gene: TRBV5-6; abundance: NA; CDR3aa: CASSWDTYEQYF; CDR3nt: TGTGCCAGCAGCTGGGACACCTACGAGCAGTACTTC
j_gene: TRBJ1-4; d_gene: NA; v_gene: TRBV4-1; abundance: few; CDR3aa: CASSQGGSEKLFF; CDR3nt: TGCGCCAGCAGCCAGGGGGGGAGCGAAAAACTGTTTTTT
j_gene: TRBJ1-2; d_gene: NA; v_gene: TRBV25-1; abundance: NA; CDR3aa: CASSESGRGDGYTF; CDR3nt: TGTGCCAGCAGTGAATCAGGTCGGGGGGACGGCTACACCTTC